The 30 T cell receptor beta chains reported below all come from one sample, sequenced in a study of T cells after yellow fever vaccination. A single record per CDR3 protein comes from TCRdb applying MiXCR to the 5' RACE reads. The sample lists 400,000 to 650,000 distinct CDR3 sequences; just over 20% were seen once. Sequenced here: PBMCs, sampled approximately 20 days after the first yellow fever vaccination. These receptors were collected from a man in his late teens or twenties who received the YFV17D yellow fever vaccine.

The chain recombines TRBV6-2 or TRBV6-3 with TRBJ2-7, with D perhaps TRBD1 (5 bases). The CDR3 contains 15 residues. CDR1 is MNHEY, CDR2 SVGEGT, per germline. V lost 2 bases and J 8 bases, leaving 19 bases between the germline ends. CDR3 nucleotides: TGTGCCAGCAGTTACATCCGGACACCAGACGTGAAGCAGTACTTC. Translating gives CASSYIRTPDVKQYF.

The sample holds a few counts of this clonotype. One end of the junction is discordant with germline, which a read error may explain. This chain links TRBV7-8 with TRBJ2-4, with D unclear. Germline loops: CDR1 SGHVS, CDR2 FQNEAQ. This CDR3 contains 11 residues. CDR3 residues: CASSFGPRLTF. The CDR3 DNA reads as TGTGCCAGCAGCTTCGGCCCCAGGCTGACCTTC.

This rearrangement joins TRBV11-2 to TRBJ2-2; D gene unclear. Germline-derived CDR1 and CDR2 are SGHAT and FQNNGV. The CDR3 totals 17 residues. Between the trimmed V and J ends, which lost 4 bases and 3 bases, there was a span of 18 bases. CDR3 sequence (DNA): TGTGCCAGCAGCTGGTTTTGGGGAAAACGGGACACCGGGGAGCTGTTTTTT. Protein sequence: CASSWFWGKRDTGELFF.

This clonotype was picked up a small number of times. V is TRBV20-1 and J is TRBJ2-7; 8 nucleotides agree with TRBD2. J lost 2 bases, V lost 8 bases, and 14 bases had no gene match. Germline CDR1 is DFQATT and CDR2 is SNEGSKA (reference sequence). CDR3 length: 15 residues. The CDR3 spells CSRGPGTRETYEQYV. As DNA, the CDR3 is TGCAGTCGAGGCCCAGGGACTAGAGAAACCTACGAGCAGTACGTC.

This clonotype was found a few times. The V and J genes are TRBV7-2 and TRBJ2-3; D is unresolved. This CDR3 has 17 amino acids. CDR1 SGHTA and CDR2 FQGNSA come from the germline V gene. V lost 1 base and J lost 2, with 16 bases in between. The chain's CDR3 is CASSLGLQLLITDTQYF. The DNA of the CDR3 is TGTGCCAGCAGCTTAGGGCTTCAGTTATTAATCACAGATACGCAGTATTTT. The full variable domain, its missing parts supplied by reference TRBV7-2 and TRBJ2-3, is GAGVSQSPSNKVTEKGKDVELRCDPISGHTALYWYRQSLGQGLEFLIYFQGNSAPDKSGLPSDRFSAERTGGSVSTLTIQRTQQEDSAVYLCASSLGLQLLITDTQYFGPGTRLTVL.

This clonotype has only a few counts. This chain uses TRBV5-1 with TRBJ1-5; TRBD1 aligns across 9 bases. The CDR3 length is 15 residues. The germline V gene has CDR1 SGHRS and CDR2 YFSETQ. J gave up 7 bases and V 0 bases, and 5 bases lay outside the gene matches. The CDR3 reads CASSLAGTGNQPQHF. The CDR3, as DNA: TGCGCCAGCAGCTTGGCAGGGACAGGGAACCAGCCCCAGCATTTT.

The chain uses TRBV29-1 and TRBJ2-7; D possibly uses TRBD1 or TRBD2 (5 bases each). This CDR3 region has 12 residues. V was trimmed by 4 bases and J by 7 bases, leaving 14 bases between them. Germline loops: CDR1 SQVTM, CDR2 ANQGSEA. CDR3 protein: CSVVGQRGEQYF. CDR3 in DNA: TGCAGCGTTGTCGGTCAGAGGGGTGAGCAGTACTTC.

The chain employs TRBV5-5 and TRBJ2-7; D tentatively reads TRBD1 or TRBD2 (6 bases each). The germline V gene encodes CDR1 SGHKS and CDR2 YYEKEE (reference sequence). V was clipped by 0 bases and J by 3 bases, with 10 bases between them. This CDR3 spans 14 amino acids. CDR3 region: CASSLAEGGYEQYV. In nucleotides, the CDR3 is TGTGCCAGCAGCTTGGCCGAGGGGGGCTACGAGCAGTACGTC.

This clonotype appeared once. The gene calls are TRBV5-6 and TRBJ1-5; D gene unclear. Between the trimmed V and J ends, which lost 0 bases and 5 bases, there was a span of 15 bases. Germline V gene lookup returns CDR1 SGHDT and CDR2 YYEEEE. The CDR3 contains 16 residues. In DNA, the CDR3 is TGTGCCAGCAGCTTGGCTGGGCCTGATATGGATCAGCCCCAGCATTTT. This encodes CASSLAGPDMDQPQHF.

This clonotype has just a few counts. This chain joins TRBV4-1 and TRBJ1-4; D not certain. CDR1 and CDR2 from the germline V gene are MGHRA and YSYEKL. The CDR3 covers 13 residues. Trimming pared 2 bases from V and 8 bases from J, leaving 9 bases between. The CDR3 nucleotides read TGCGCCAGCAGCCAACTCGGCCTGGAAAAACTGTTTTTT. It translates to CASSQLGLEKLFF.

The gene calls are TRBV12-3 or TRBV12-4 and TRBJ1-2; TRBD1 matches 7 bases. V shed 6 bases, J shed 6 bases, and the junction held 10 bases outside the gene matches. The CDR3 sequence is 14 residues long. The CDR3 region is CASRLTGTADGYTF. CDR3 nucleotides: TGTGCCAGCAGGTTAACCGGGACAGCTGATGGCTACACCTTC.

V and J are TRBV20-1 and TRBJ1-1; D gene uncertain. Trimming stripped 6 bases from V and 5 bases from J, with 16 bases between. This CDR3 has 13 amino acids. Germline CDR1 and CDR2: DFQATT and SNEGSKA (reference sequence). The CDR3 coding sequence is TGCAGTGCCAAGCGCGGTACGGGGACTGAAGCTTTCTTT. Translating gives CSAKRGTGTEAFF.

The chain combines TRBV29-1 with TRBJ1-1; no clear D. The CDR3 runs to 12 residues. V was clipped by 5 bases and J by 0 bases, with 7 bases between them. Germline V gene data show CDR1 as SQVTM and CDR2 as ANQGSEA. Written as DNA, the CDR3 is TGCAGCGTTTCAGTCCTGAACACTGAAGCTTTCTTT. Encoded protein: CSVSVLNTEAFF.

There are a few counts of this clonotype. CDR3 DNA sequence: TGTGCCACCAGCAGAGAGGGGGCATCCTACGAGCAGTACTTC. Encoded protein: CATSREGASYEQYF. The V and J genes are TRBV15 and TRBJ2-7, with a weak D call TRBD1 (6 bases). V dropped 0 bases and J dropped 1 base, with 7 bases sitting between them. This CDR3 spans 14 amino acids. In germline, CDR1 is LNHNV, CDR2 YYDKDF (reference sequence).

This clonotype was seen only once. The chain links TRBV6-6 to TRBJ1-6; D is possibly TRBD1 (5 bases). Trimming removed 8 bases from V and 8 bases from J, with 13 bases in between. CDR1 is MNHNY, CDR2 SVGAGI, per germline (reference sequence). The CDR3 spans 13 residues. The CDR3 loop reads CASRGGIHSPLHF. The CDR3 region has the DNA TGTGCCAGCCGGGGGGGGATCCATTCACCCCTCCACTTT.

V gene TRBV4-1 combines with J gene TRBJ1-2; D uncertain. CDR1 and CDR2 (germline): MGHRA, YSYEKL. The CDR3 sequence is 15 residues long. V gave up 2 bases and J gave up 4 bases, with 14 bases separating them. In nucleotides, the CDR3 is TGCGCCAGCAGCCAAAGCATTGGTCAGAGCTATGGCTACACCTTC. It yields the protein CASSQSIGQSYGYTF.

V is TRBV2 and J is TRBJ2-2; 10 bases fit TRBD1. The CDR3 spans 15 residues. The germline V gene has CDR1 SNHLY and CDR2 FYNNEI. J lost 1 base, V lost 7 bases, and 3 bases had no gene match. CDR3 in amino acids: CASNRDRGNTGELFF. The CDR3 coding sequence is TGTGCCAGCAACCGGGACAGGGGGAACACCGGGGAGCTGTTTTTT.

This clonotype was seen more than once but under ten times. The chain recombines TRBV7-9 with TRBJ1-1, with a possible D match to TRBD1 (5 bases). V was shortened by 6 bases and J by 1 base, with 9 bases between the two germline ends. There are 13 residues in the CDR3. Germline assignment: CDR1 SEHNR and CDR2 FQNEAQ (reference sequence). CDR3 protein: CASRAGGNTEAFF. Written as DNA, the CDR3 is TGTGCCAGCAGGGCGGGGGGGAACACTGAAGCTTTCTTT.

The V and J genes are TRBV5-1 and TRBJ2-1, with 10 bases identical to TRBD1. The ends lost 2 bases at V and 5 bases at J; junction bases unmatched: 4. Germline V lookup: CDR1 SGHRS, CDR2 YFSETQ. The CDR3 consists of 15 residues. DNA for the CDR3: TGCGCCAGCAGCTTAGGACAGGGGGTGAACAATGAGCAGTTCTTC. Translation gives CASSLGQGVNNEQFF.

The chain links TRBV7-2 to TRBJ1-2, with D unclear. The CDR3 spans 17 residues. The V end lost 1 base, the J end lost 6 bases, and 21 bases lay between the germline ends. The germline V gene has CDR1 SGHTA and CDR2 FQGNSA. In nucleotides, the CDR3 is TGTGCCAGCAGCTTAGGGTATGGCGAGTACAGTATAAATGGCTACACCTTC. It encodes CASSLGYGEYSINGYTF.

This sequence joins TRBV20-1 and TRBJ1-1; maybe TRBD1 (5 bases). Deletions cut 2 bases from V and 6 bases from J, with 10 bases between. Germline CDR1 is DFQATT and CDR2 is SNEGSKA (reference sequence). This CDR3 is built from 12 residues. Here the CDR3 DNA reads TGCAGTGCTAGACCCTCGGGGGCTGAAGCTTTCTTT. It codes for CSARPSGAEAFF.

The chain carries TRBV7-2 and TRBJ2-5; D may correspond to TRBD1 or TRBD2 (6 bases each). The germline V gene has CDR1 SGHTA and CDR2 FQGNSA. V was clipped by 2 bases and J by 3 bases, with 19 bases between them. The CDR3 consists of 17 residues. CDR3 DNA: TGTGCCAGCAGCTTATCGGCTAGCCGGGGGCGGAAAGAGACCCAGTACTTC. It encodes CASSLSASRGRKETQYF.

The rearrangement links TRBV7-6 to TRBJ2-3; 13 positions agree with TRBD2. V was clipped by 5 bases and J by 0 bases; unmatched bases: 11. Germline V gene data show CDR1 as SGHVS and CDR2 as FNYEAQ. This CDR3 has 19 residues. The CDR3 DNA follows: TGTGCCAGCAGCCTCTGGACTAGCGGGGGTAGCCGGAGCACAGATACGCAGTATTTT. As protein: CASSLWTSGGSRSTDTQYF.

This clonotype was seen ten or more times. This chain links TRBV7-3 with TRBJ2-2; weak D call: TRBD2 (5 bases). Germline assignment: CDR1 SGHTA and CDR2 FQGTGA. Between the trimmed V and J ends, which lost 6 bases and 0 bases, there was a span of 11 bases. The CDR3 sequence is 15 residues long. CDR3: CASSQRTANTGELFF. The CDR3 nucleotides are TGTGCCAGCAGTCAGCGGACTGCGAACACCGGGGAGCTGTTTTTT.

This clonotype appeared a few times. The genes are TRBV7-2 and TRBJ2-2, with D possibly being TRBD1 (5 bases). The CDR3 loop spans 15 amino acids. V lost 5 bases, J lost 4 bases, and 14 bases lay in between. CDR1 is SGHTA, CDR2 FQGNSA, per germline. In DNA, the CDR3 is TGTGCCAGCAGCGCCCGGGTGGGGCTCACCGGGGAGCTGTTTTTT. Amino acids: CASSARVGLTGELFF. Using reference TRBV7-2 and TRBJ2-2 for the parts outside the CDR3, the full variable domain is GAGVSQSPSNKVTEKGKDVELRCDPISGHTALYWYRQSLGQGLEFLIYFQGNSAPDKSGLPSDRFSAERTGGSVSTLTIQRTQQEDSAVYLCASSARVGLTGELFFGEGSRLTVL.

The DNA for the CDR3 is TGTGCCAGCAGTGTCCAAGGGGGAGGCAATCAGCCCCAGCATTTT. Translation gives CASSVQGGGNQPQHF. The gene calls are TRBV6-1 and TRBJ1-5, with a possible D match to TRBD1 (6 bases). From germline, CDR1 is MNHNS and CDR2 SASEGT. The CDR3 has 15 amino acids. The V end was cut by 4 bases, the J end by 2 bases, with 12 bases between.

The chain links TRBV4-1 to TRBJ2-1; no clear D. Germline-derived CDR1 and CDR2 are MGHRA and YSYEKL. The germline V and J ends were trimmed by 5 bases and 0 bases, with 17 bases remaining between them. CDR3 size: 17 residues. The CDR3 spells CASSEGRARSSYNEQFF. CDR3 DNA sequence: TGCGCCAGCAGCGAAGGTAGGGCTCGGAGCTCCTACAATGAGCAGTTCTTC.

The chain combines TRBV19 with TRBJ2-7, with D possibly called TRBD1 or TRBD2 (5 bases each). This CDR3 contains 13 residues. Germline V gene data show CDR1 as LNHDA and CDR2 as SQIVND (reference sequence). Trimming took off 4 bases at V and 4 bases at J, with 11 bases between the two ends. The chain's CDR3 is CASSTVWGYEQYV. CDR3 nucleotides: TGTGCCAGTAGTACGGTTTGGGGGTACGAGCAGTACGTC.

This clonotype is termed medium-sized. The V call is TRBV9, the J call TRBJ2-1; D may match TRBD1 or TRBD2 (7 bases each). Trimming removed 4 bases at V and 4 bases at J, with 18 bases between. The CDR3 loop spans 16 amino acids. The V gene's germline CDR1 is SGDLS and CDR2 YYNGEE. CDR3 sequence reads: CASSLGEGASYNEQFF. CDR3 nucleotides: TGTGCCAGCAGCTTAGGGGAGGGGGCCTCGTACAATGAGCAGTTCTTC.

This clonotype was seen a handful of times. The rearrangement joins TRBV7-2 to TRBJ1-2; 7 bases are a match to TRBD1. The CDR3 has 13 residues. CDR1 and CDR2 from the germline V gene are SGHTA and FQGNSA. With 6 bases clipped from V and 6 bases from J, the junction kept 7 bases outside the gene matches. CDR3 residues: CASRTDRVDGYTF. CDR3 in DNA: TGTGCCAGCAGAACCGACAGGGTAGATGGCTACACCTTC. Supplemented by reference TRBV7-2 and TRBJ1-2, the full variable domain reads GAGVSQSPSNKVTEKGKDVELRCDPISGHTALYWYRQSLGQGLEFLIYFQGNSAPDKSGLPSDRFSAERTGGSVSTLTIQRTQQEDSAVYLCASRTDRVDGYTFGSGTRLTVV.